This T cell receptor (beta chain) came from a study of blood T cell repertoires in COVID-19 (dated by TCRdb to about 2020). Study-wide context: Collaborator samples came from the United States, Italy and Spain and covered acute and convalescent phases of COVID-19. The repertoires were released in a freely available public database meant as a resource for research on the immune response to SARS-CoV-2. Where available, HLA class I and class II types were taken from metadata supplied by the sample provider and were not determined by assay-based typing. Subjects who had been exposed to COVID-19, were actively infected with it, or had recovered from it provided the deeply sampled blood TCRbeta repertoires that made up the dataset. The samples were drawn from the first 160 participants of the ongoing ImmuneRACE study and from about 1,200 subjects provided by 6 global collaborators. The prospective study material was composed of cDNA or gDNA derived from T cells, B-cell-depleted T cells, or PBMCs. Nearly every sample came with metadata listing a de-identified subject ID, COVID-19 status, age in years and sex.

As for this clone: Its antigen is currently not known. The record has no base qualities; no much larger clone is one base away. Other nucleotide sequences in the sample specify the same CDR3.

CDR1 KGHSH and CDR2 LQKENI are derived from the germline V gene. Inclusive of the bounding cysteine and phenylalanine, the CDR3 is 14 residues long. Only the CDR3 DNA stays, 42 bases, in frame from base 1. After removal of 2 bases from V and 4 bases from J, the junction retains 1 base not matched to a gene. TCRbeta CDR3 regions were amplified from genomic DNA by means of the immunoSEQ Assay, a bias-controlled multiplex PCR. In the original analysis: The number of nucleated cells in each sample was estimated by amplification of reference gene primers within the assay. To quantify the absolute abundance of each unique TCRbeta CDR3 rearrangement, sequence reads were collapsed and filtered. For each sample, productive Simpson clonality was calculated as the square root of Simpson's diversity index over productive rearrangements. Imported from immuneACCESS, the table was reduced by TCRdb to in-frame sequences with V and J called. These copies leave out some clones; in studies compared against another copy, an unresolved V gene accounts for under half, and the cause of the remainder is not known. From that table come the V and J calls and clone size; the DNA was used to work out D and trimming. This sample gives about 120,000 clones in total; over 75% of them show up just once. 2% to 3% of the sample comes from the top ten.

On the study overall, not on this receptor specifically: Clinical and demographic metadata were provided uncurated, with the amount varying by source and participant.

The collaborating institutions used their own protocols to collect whole blood in K2EDTA tubes. For TCRbeta analysis, collaborator samples were shipped as frozen whole blood, as isolated PBMCs, or as DNA extracted from either sample type. Specimen: peripheral blood. The rearranged segments are TRBV18 and TRBJ1-5, with 8 bases aligning to TRBD1. The clonotype originates from a man aged 45-60 years with acute or convalescent COVID-19. The DNA sequence is as follows: TGTGCCAGCTCACCAGGACAGGGTAATCAGCCCCAGCATTTT. Translated, this gives CASSPGQGNQPQHF. Reference TRBV18 and TRBJ1-5 genes cover what lies past the CDR3, so the full variable domain is NAGVMQNPRHLVRRRGQEARLRCSPMKGHSHVYWYRQLPEEGLKFMVYLQKENIIDESGMPKERFSAEFPKEGPSILRIQQVVRGDSAAYFCASSPGQGNQPQHFGDGTRLSIL.